The T cell receptor beta chain described here comes from a study of blood T cell repertoires in COVID-19. Method: immunoSEQ multiplex PCR; TCRdb's copy keeps in-frame clones and lacks some. The sample yields some 300,000 clones, more than 70% seen once. Participants had their cohort set by participant-reported clinical history. Germline V gives CDR1 SNHLY, CDR2 FYNNEI. CDR3 length equals 13 residues. Deletions cut 7 bases from V and 6 bases from J, with 13 bases between. The chain carries TRBV2 and TRBJ2-1; D ambiguous. Sequenced input: PBMCs or T cells enriched from blood (not recorded which). The sequence derives from a woman aged 60-70 years in a cohort exposed to, infected with or recovered from COVID-19 (not recorded which). CDR3 coding DNA: TGTGCCAGCATAACCCGGGTTCTCAATGAGCAGTTCTTC. Translating it yields CASITRVLNEQFF.